These 23 T cell receptor beta chains originate from one sample sequenced in a study of siplizumab effects on memory and regulatory T cells. Using immunoSEQ multiplex PCR, the repertoire was profiled, and TCRdb retains in-frame clones only, with some absent. This sample has about 100,000 clones, with over 90% found just once. Sequencing was done on a sample of Tregs sorted from blood. The receptors shown here come from a human donor in good health.

This clone appeared a single time. The V gene is TRBV11-1, the J gene TRBJ2-5, with D uncertain. The J call is doubtful: the DNA matches TRBJ2-7 better. CDR3 length: 14 residues. Germline V gene lookup returns CDR1 SGHAT and CDR2 FQDESV (reference sequence). The CDR3 DNA reads TGTGCCAGCAGCTTAGGAGGACCTACCCACGAGCAGTACTTC. This sequence encodes CASSLGGPTHEQYF.

This clone was observed once. The rearrangement links TRBV19 to TRBJ2-7, with 7 bases lining up with TRBD1. Germline CDR1 and CDR2: LNHDA and SQIVND (reference sequence). The CDR3 length is 13 residues. V dropped 4 bases and J dropped 3; count of bases not matched to a gene: 3. The CDR3 loop reads CASSRQGIYEQYF. The DNA of the CDR3 is TGTGCCAGTAGTAGACAGGGAATCTACGAGCAGTACTTC.

V is TRBV9 and J is TRBJ2-3; 9 bases line up with TRBD2. Germline CDR1 and CDR2: SGDLS and YYNGEE. The CDR3 consists of 16 residues. The V segment lost 0 bases and the J segment 5 bases; nucleotides outside the gene matches: 7. CDR3 coding DNA: TGTGCCAGCAGCGTAGTTGGGACTAGCCGGTTAGATACGCAGTATTTT. Its translation: CASSVVGTSRLDTQYF.

This clone is a singleton in its sample. The rearrangement uses TRBV28 and TRBJ1-4, with a tentative D call TRBD1 (6 bases). The CDR3 loop spans 14 amino acids. The V gene lost 6 bases and the J gene lost 4 bases, with 12 bases spanning the gap. The germline gives CDR1 MDHEN, CDR2 SYDVKM. The CDR3 reads CASSPAGDNEKLFF. The CDR3 DNA sequence: TGTGCCAGCAGCCCCGCAGGGGATAATGAAAAACTGTTTTTT.

This chain connects TRBV4-1 to TRBJ2-7; 8 nucleotides agree with TRBD2. Germline V gene sequence: CDR1 MGHRA, CDR2 YSYEKL. The CDR3 runs 17 residues. V dropped 2 bases and J dropped 9; count of bases not matched to a gene: 18. CDR3 amino acids: CASSQRSPASGSTGQYF. CDR3 coding DNA: TGCGCCAGCAGCCAACGCTCCCCGGCTAGCGGGTCTACCGGGCAGTACTTC.

This chain links TRBV7-2 with TRBJ2-7; possible D gene TRBD2, 5 bases. Germline values: CDR1 SGHTA, CDR2 FQGNSA. The CDR3 consists of 14 residues. V shed 5 bases and J shed 4 bases, with 15 bases lying between them. The CDR3 coding sequence is TGTGCCAGCAGCAAGGAGGCTGGGGTGTACGAGCAGTACTTC. This sequence encodes CASSKEAGVYEQYF.

The table lists this clone with a few counts. This chain connects TRBV29-1 to TRBJ1-1, with 7 nucleotides matching TRBD1. This CDR3 comprises 15 residues. J was trimmed by 2 bases and V by 6 bases; bases with no gene match: 12. Germline-derived CDR1 and CDR2 are SQVTM and ANQGSEA. CDR3 sequence: CSVRQGGVHNTEAFF. The CDR3 bases are TGCAGCGTGAGACAGGGAGGGGTACATAACACTGAAGCTTTCTTT.

The V gene is TRBV5-4, the J gene TRBJ2-5; a possible D gene is TRBD2 (6 bases). V was pared by 5 bases and J by 5 bases, with 16 bases between. CDR1 SGHNT and CDR2 YYREEE come from the germline V gene (reference sequence). The CDR3 has 14 residues. CDR3 amino acids: CASRSGTRGETQYF. CDR3 coding DNA: TGTGCCAGCAGGTCCGGGACTCGGGGGGAGACCCAGTACTTC. The full variable domain, its missing parts supplied by reference TRBV5-4 and TRBJ2-5, is ETGVTQSPTHLIKTRGQQVTLRCSSQSGHNTVSWYQQALGQGPQFIFQYYREEENGRGNFPPRFSGLQFPNYSSELNVNALELDDSALYLCASRSGTRGETQYFGPGTRLLVL.

V is TRBV9 and J is TRBJ2-7; 11 bases map to TRBD2. Trimming removed 0 bases from V and 4 bases from J; junction bases left unmatched: 3. This CDR3 contains 15 residues. The germline V gene has CDR1 SGDLS and CDR2 YYNGEE. The DNA for the CDR3 is TGTGCCAGCAGCGTAGCTTCTAGCGGGGGGTACGAGCAGTACTTC. It yields the protein CASSVASSGGYEQYF.

This clone was observed a single time. V and J are TRBV11-1 and TRBJ2-1; possible D gene TRBD2, 5 bases. Trimming stripped 5 bases from V and 0 bases from J, with 14 bases between. Germline loops: CDR1 SGHAT, CDR2 FQDESV (reference sequence). The CDR3 spans 16 residues. The CDR3 spells CASSTRTGSSYNEQFF. CDR3 in DNA: TGTGCCAGCAGCACCCGGACTGGGAGCTCCTACAATGAGCAGTTCTTC.

The chain couples TRBV19 to TRBJ2-2, with D perhaps TRBD1 or TRBD2 (7 bases each). This CDR3 has 14 residues. V was pared by 9 bases and J by 5 bases, with 16 bases between. Germline CDR1 reads LNHDA; CDR2 reads SQIVND (reference sequence). The CDR3 region has the DNA TGTGCCAGCGGGGGGACAGTCCTGACCGGGGAGCTGTTTTTT. Residues: CASGGTVLTGELFF. Based on the CDR3 plus reference TRBV19 and TRBJ2-2, the full variable domain is DGGITQSPKYLFRKEGQNVTLSCEQNLNHDAMYWYRQDPGQGLRLIYYSQIVNDFQKGDIAEGYSVSREKKESFPLTVTSAQKNPTAFYLCASGGTVLTGELFFGEGSRLTVL.

CDR3 nucleotide sequence: TGTGCCACCCGTGCCGGGACAAGCTCTGGAAACACCATATATTTT. This translates into CATRAGTSSGNTIYF. The chain is built from TRBV19 and TRBJ1-3; a possible D gene is TRBD1 (6 bases). Trimming took off 10 bases at V and 0 bases at J, with 16 bases between the two ends. Germline loops: CDR1 LNHDA, CDR2 SQIVND (reference sequence). CDR3 length equals 15 residues.

The gene calls are TRBV4-2 and TRBJ2-3, with 8 bases matching TRBD2. Trimming cost V 3 bases and J 4 bases; bases outside gene matches: 6. This CDR3 comprises 15 residues. Germline CDR1 LGHNA, CDR2 YNFKEQ. CDR3 nucleotides: TGTGCCAGCAGCCATGGGAGCGGGAGACCAGATACGCAGTATTTT. Translating it yields CASSHGSGRPDTQYF.

The chain employs TRBV11-1 and TRBJ1-6; a possible D gene is TRBD1 (6 bases). The CDR3 consists of 15 residues. Trimming took off 4 bases at V and 5 bases at J, with 12 bases between the two ends. The germline CDR1 and CDR2 sequences are SGHAT and FQDESV (reference sequence). In DNA, the CDR3 is TGTGCCAGCAGCTCCGGACAGATAAATAATTCACCCCTCCACTTT. This encodes CASSSGQINNSPLHF.

V usage is TRBV15 and J usage is TRBJ2-3; 7 bases line up with TRBD2. Germline CDR1 LNHNV, CDR2 YYDKDF (reference sequence). The CDR3 length is 14 residues. The V gene end was trimmed by 10 bases and the J gene end by 5 bases; junction bases not matched to a gene: 12. This CDR3 reads CAISGGEHRDTQYF. The CDR3 nucleotides read TGTGCCATCAGTGGGGGGGAGCATCGAGATACGCAGTATTTT.

This chain connects TRBV7-9 to TRBJ1-2; weak D call: TRBD1 (6 bases). Trimming pared 5 bases from V and 7 bases from J, leaving 17 bases between. Germline V gene lookup returns CDR1 SEHNR and CDR2 FQNEAQ (reference sequence). The CDR3 contains 14 residues. Here the CDR3 DNA reads TGTGCCAGCAGCGCCGGGGGGGGCCCCCTTGGCTACACCTTC. It translates to CASSAGGGPLGYTF.

The V call is TRBV2, the J call TRBJ2-3; D unresolved. There are 15 residues in the CDR3. Trimming took 7 bases from V and 0 from J, leaving 14 bases between them. Germline V gene data show CDR1 as SNHLY and CDR2 as FYNNEI. This CDR3 is CASNGGRISTDTQYF. The CDR3, as DNA: TGTGCCAGCAATGGCGGAAGGATAAGCACAGATACGCAGTATTTT.

This chain uses TRBV19 with TRBJ2-1; 12 positions match TRBD2. Germline assignment: CDR1 LNHDA and CDR2 SQIVND (reference sequence). This CDR3 region has 15 residues. J lost 4 bases, V lost 3 bases, and 1 base had no gene match. The CDR3 DNA reads as TGTGCCAGTAGTATGCTAGCGGGAGGGTACAATGAGCAGTTCTTC. Translating gives CASSMLAGGYNEQFF.

The chain has TRBV18 and TRBJ1-6; a weak D match, TRBD1 (5 bases). Germline CDR1 reads KGHSH; CDR2 reads LQKENI. The CDR3 extends over 16 amino acids. V lost 3 bases to trimming and J lost 7 bases, with 16 bases between them. The CDR3 sequence: CASSPDPGTANSPLHF. CDR3 nucleotide sequence: TGTGCCAGCTCACCCGACCCGGGGACTGCAAATTCACCCCTCCACTTT.

V usage is TRBV18 and J usage is TRBJ1-5; TRBD1 matches 9 bases. The ends lost 3 bases at V and 2 bases at J; junction bases unmatched: 2. Per germline, CDR1 KGHSH and CDR2 LQKENI. The CDR3 totals 15 residues. CDR3 nucleotide sequence: TGTGCCAGCTCACCGACAGGGGGTGGCAATCAGCCCCAGCATTTT. It is translated as CASSPTGGGNQPQHF.

The chain couples TRBV4-2 to TRBJ1-3, with D unresolved. This CDR3 is 14 amino acids long. V gave up 4 bases and J gave up 2 bases, with 9 bases separating them. The V gene's germline CDR1 is LGHNA and CDR2 YNFKEQ. The CDR3 sequence: CASSRLTAGNTIYF. As DNA, the CDR3 is TGTGCCAGCAGCCGACTCACCGCTGGAAACACCATATATTTT.

V is TRBV10-3 and J is TRBJ1-3; D remains unclear. CDR3 size: 15 residues. The germline V gene has CDR1 ENHRY and CDR2 SYGVKD. V shed 6 bases and J shed 0 bases, with 12 bases lying between them. The CDR3 nucleotides are TGTGCCATCAGGGACCAGGAAAGCTCTGGAAACACCATATATTTT. It encodes CAIRDQESSGNTIYF.

The J gene is TRBJ2-7, the V gene TRBV7-2; 10 bases align to TRBD2. Germline trimming cut 5 bases from V and 2 bases from J; bases unmatched to any gene: 12. The CDR3 totals 17 residues. Per germline, CDR1 SGHTA and CDR2 FQGNSA. CDR3 protein: CASSLRTSGGTPYEQYF. The CDR3 DNA reads as TGTGCCAGCAGCCTGAGGACTAGCGGAGGGACCCCCTACGAGCAGTACTTC.